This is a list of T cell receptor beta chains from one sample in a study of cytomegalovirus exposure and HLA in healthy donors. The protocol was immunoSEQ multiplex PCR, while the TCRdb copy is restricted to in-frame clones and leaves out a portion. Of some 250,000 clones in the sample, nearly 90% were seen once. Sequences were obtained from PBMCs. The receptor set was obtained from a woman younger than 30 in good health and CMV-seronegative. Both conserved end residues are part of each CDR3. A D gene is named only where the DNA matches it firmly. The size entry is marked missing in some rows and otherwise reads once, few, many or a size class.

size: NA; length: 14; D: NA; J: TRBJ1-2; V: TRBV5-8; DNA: TGTGCCAGCATCATGCAAGGACTGATCTATGGCTACACCTTC; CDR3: CASIMQGLIYGYTF
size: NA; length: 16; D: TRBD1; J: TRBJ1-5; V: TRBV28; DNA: TGTGCCAGCAGTTTACCAGGGGGCTACGGCAATCAGCCCCAGCATTTT; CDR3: CASSLPGGYGNQPQHF
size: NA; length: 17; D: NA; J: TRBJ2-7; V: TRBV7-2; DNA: TGTGCCAGCAGCCCCACGTCCGACACCATGAACTCCTACGAGCAGTACTTC; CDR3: CASSPTSDTMNSYEQYF
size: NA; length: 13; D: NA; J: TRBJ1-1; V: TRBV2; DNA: TGTGCCAGCAGTGGAGCCAGGAACACTGAAGCTTTCTTT; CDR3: CASSGARNTEAFF
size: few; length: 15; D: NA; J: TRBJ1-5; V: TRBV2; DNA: TGTGCCAGCAGACACGACTTCGATAGCAATCAGCCCCAGCATTTT; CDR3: CASRHDFDSNQPQHF
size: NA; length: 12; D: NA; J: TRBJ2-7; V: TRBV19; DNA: TGTGCCAGTAGTATATCAGGGTACGAGCAGTACTTC; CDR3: CASSISGYEQYF
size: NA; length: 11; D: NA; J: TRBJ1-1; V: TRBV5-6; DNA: TGTGCCAGCAGCACCGGACACCAAGCTTTCTTT; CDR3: CASSTGHQAFF
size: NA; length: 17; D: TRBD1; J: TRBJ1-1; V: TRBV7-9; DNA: TGTGCCAGCAGCTCAGGGGACAGGGGGCGCGTGAACACTGAAGCTTTCTTT; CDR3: CASSSGDRGRVNTEAFF
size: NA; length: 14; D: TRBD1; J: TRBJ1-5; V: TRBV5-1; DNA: TGCGCCAGCAGCTTGACAGGGGAGGATCAGCCCCAGCATTTT; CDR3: CASSLTGEDQPQHF
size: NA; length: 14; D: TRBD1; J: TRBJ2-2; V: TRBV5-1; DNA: TGCGCCAGCAAAACAGGGGTTGGCACCGGGGAGCTGTTTTTT; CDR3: CASKTGVGTGELFF
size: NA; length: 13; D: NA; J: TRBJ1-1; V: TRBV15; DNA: TGTGCCACCAGCAGAGGGCCGGGGACTGAAGCTTTCTTT; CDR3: CATSRGPGTEAFF
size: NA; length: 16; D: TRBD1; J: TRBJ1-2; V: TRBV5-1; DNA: TGCGCCAGCAGCCCCTTGGCAGCAGGACAGGGCTATGGCTACACCTTC; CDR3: CASSPLAAGQGYGYTF
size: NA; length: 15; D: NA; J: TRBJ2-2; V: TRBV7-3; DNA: TGTGCCAGCAGCTTCGACGGGGGGCCCACCGGGGAGCTGTTTTTT; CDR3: CASSFDGGPTGELFF
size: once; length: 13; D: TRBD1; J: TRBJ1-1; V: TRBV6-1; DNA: TGTGCCAGCAGACCGGGACAGGGAACTGAAGCTTTCTTT; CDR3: CASRPGQGTEAFF
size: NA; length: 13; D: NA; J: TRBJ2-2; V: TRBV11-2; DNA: TGTGCCAGCAGCACAGGGTTGATTTGGGAGCTGTTTTTT; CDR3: CASSTGLIWELFF
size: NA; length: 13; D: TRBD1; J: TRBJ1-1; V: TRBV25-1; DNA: TGTGCCAGCAGTGACCCGGGACAGACTGAAGCTTTCTTT; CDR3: CASSDPGQTEAFF
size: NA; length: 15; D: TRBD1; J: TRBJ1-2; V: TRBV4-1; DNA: TGCGCCAGCAGCCAAGGCCTACACGACAGGGCGGGCTACACCTTC; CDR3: CASSQGLHDRAGYTF
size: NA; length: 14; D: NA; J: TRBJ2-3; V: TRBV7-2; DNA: TGTGCCAGCAGCTCGGACTATGAGACAGATACGCAGTATTTT; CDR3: CASSSDYETDTQYF
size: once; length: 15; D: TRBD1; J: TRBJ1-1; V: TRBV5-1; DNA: TGCGCCAGCAGCACGGGGACAGGTTTGAACACTGAAGCTTTCTTT; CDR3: CASSTGTGLNTEAFF
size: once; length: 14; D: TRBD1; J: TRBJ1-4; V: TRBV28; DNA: TGTGCCAGCAGTTTATGGGGACAGGGAAAATTGCTGTTTTTT; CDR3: CASSLWGQGKLLFF
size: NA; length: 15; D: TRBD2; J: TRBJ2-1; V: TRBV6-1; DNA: TGTGCCAGCAGTGAGAGCGGGGGGGGATACAATGAGCAGTTCTTC; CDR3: CASSESGGGYNEQFF
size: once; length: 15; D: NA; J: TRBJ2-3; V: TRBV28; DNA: TGTGCCAGCCAAACTCCCGACAGGAGCACAGATACGCAGTATTTT; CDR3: CASQTPDRSTDTQYF
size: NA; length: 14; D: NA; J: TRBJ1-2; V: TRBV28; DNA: TGTGCCAGCATGGAACAGGCCGCTAACTATGGCTACACCTTC; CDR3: CASMEQAANYGYTF
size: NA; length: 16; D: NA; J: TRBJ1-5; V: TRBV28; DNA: TGTGCCAGCAGTTCGGGGGTGGGGGAGGTCAATCAGCCCCAGCATTTT; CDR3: CASSSGVGEVNQPQHF
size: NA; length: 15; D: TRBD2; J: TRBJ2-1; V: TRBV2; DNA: TGTGCCAGCGAGAAGACTAGCGGGGGAGTGGATGAGCAGTTCTTC; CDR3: CASEKTSGGVDEQFF
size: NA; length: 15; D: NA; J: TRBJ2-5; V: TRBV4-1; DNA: TGCGCCAGCAGCCACGAGCGAGGCGGGGACTTGACCCAGTACTTC; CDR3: CASSHERGGDLTQYF
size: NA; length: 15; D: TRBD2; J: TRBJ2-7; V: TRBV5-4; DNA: TGTGCCAGCAGCTTGGTACCGGGACTAGATTACGAGCAGTACTTC; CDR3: CASSLVPGLDYEQYF
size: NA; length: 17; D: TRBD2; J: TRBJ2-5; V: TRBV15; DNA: TGTGCCACCAGCAGGACGACTAGCGGGGAGATCCAAGAGACCCAGTACTTC; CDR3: CATSRTTSGEIQETQYF
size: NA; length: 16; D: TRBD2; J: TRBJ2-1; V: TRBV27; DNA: TGTGCCAGCAGTTTGATACTAGCGGGGGGTCACAATGAGCAGTTCTTC; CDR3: CASSLILAGGHNEQFF
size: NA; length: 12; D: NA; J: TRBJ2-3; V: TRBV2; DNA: TGTGCCAGCAGTTATAGCACAGATACGCAGTATTTT; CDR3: CASSYSTDTQYF
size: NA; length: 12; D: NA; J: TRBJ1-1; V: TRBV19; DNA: TGTGCCAGTAGTTACAGGGATACTGAAGCTTTCTTT; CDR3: CASSYRDTEAFF
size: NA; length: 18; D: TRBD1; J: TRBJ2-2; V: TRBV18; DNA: TGTGCCAGCTCACCACAGGAGACAGGGGTACATCTCACCGGGGAGCTGTTTTTT; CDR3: CASSPQETGVHLTGELFF
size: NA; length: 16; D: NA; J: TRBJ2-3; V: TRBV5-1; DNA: TGCGCCAGCAGCTTATGGTTAGGACTCCGCACAGATACGCAGTATTTT; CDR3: CASSLWLGLRTDTQYF
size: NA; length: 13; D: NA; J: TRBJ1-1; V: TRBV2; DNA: TGTGCCAGCAGTGTACAGTTTAACACTGAAGCTTTCTTT; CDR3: CASSVQFNTEAFF
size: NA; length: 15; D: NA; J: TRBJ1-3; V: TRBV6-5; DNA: TGTGCCAGCACCTTGGGGGACTCCTCTGGAAACACCATATATTTT; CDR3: CASTLGDSSGNTIYF